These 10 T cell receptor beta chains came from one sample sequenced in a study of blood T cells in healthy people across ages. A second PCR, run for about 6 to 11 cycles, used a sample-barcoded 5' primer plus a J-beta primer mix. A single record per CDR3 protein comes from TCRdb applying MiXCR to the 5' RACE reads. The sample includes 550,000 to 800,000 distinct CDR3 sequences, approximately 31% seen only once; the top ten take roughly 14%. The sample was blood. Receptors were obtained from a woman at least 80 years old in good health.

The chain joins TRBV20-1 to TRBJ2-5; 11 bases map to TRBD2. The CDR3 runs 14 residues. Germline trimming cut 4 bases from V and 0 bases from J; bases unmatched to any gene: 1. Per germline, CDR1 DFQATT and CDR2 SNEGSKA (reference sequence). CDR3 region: CSAIAGGNQETQYF. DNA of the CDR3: TGCAGTGCTATAGCGGGGGGGAACCAAGAGACCCAGTACTTC.

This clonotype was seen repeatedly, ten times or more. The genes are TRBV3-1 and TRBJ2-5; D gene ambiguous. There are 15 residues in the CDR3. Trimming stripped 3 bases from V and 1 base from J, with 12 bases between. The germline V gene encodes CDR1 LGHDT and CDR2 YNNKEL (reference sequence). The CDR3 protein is CASSQTPYGQETQYF. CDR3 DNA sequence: TGTGCCAGCAGCCAGACCCCGTACGGCCAAGAGACCCAGTACTTC.

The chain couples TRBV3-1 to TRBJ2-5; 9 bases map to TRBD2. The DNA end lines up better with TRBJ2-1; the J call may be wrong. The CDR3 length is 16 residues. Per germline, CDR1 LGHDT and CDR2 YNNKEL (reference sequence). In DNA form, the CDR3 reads TGTGCCAGCAGCCCCCAGGGAGCGGGGGGAAGAGAGACCCAGTTCTTC. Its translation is CASSPQGAGGRETQFF.

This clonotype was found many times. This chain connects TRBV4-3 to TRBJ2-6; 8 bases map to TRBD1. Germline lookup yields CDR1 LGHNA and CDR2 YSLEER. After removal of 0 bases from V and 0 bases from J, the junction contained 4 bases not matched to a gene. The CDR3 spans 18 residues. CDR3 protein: CASSQDPQGASGANVLTF. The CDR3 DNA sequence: TGCGCCAGCAGCCAAGATCCGCAGGGGGCCTCTGGGGCCAACGTCCTGACTTTC.

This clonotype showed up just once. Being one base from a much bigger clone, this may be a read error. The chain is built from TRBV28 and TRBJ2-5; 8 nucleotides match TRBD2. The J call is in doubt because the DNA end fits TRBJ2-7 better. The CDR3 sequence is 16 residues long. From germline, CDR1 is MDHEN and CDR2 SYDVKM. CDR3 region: CASNLTSWRGVYEQYF. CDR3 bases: TGTGCCAGCAATTTAACGTCCTGGCGGGGGGTCTACGAGCAGTACTTC.

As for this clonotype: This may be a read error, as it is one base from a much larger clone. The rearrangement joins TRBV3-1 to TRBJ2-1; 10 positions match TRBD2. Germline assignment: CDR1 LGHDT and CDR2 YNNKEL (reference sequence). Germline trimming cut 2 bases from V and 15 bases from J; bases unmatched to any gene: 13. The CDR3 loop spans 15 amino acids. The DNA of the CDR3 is TGTGCCAGCAGCCAATCGGCTAGCGGGGGACGGGGGGGGTTCTTC. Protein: CASSQSASGGRGGFF.

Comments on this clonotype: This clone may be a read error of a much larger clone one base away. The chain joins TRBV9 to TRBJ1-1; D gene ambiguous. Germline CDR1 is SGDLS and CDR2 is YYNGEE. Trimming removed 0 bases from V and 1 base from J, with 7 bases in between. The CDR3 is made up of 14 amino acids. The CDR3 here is CASSVDLGNTEAFF. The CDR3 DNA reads TGTGCCAGCAGCGTAGACCTGGGGAACACTGAAGCTTTCTTT.

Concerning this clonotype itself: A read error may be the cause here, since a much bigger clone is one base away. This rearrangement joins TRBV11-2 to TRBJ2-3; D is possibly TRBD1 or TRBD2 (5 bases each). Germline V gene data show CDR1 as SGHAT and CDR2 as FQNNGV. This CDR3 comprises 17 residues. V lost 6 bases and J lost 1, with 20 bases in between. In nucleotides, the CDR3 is TGTGCCAGCAGTTCCGCCCGCCCGGGACGGGGCACAGATACGCAGTATTTT. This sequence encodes CASSSARPGRGTDTQYF.

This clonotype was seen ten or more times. The CDR3 region is CASSLNPRGSSYNEQFF. The CDR3 region has the DNA TGTGCCAGCAGCTTAAATCCCCGCGGGAGCTCCTACAATGAGCAGTTCTTC. The V and J genes are TRBV7-2 and TRBJ2-1, with 7 bases identical to TRBD2. CDR3 length: 17 residues. The germline CDR1 and CDR2 sequences are SGHTA and FQGNSA. V trimming: 2 bases; J trimming: 0 bases; junction bases outside the gene matches: 7. The full variable domain, in which reference TRBV7-2 and TRBJ2-1 provide the parts outside the CDR3, is GAGVSQSPSNKVTEKGKDVELRCDPISGHTALYWYRQSLGQGLEFLIYFQGNSAPDKSGLPSDRFSAERTGGSVSTLTIQRTQQEDSAVYLCASSLNPRGSSYNEQFFGPGTRLTVL.

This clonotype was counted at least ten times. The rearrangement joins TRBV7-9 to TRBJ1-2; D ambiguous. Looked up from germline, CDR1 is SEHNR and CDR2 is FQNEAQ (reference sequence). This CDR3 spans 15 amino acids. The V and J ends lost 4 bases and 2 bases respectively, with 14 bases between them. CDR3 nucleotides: TGTGCCAGCAGCTCCTACAGAGCTCAAAACTATGGCTACACCTTC. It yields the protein CASSSYRAQNYGYTF.